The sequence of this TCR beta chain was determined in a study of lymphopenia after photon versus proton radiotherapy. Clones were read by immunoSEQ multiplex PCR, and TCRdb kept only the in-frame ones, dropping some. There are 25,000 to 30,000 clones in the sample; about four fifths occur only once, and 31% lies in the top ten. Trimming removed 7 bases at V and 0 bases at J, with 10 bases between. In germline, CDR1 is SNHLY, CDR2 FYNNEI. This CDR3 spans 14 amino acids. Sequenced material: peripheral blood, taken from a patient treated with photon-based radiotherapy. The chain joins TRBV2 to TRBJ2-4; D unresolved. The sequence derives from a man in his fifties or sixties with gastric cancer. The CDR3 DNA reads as TGTGCCAGCATGGGTGTGTTAGCCAAAAACATTCAGTACTTC. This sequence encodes CASMGVLAKNIQYF. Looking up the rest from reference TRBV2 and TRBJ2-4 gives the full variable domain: EPEVTQTPSHQVTQMGQEVILRCVPISNHLYFYWYRQILGQKVEFLVSFYNNEISEKSEIFDDQFSVERPDGSNFTLKIRSTKLEDSAMYFCASMGVLAKNIQYFGAGTRLSVL.